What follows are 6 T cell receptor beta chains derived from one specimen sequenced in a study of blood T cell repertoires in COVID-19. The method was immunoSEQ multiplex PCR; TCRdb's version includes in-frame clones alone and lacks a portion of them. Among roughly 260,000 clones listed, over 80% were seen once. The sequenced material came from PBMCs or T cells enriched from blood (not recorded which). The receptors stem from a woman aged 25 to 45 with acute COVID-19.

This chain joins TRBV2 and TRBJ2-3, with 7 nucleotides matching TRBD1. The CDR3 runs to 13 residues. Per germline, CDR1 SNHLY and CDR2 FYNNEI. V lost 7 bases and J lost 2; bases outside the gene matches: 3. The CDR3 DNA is TGTGCCAGCAACGGACAGGCCACAGATACGCAGTATTTT. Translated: CASNGQATDTQYF.

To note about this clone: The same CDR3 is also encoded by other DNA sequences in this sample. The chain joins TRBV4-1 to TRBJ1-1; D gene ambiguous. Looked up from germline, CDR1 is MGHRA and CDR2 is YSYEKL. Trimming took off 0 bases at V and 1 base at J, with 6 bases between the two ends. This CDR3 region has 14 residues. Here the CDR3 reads CASSQDRGNTEAFF. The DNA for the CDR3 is TGCGCCAGCAGCCAAGACAGAGGGAACACTGAAGCTTTCTTT.

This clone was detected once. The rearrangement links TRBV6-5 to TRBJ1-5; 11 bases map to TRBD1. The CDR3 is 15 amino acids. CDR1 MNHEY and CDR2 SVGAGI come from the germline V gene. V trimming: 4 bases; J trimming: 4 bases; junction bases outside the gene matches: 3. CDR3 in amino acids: CASSSGTGGNQPQHF. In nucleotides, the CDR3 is TGTGCCAGCAGTTCCGGGACAGGGGGGAATCAGCCCCAGCATTTT.

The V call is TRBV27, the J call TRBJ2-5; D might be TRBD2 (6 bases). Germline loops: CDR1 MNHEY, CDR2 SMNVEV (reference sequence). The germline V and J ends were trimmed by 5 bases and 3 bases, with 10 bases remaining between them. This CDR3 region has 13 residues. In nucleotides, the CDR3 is TGTGCCAGCAGTACGGGAGAGAAAGAGACCCAGTACTTC. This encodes CASSTGEKETQYF.

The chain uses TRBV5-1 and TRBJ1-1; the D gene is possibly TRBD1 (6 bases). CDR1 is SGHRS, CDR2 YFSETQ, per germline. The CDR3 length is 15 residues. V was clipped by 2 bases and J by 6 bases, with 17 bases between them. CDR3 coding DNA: TGCGCCAGCAGCTTACTACAGGGCCTGTTGGCTGAAGCTTTCTTT. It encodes CASSLLQGLLAEAFF.

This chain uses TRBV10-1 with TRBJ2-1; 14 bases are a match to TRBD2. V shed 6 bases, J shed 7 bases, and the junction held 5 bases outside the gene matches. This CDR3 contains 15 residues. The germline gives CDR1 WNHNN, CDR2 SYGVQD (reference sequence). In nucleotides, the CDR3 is TGCGCCAGCAGCTGGACTAGCGGGGGGATGAATGAGCAGTTCTTC. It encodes CASSWTSGGMNEQFF.